One sample yielded the 7 T cell receptor beta chains listed below, sequenced in a study of blood T cell repertoires in COVID-19. Clones were read by immunoSEQ multiplex PCR, and TCRdb kept only the in-frame ones, dropping some. Of approximately 85,000 clones in the sample, 85% to 95% are singletons; the top ten hold 6.3%. Input material: peripheral blood. The receptor set was obtained from a woman aged 55-70 years with active COVID-19.

In its sample, this clone was seen once. The V call is TRBV11-2, the J call TRBJ2-7, with D tentatively TRBD1 (6 bases). Trimming removed 1 base from V and 2 bases from J, with 12 bases in between. This CDR3 has 15 residues. Per the germline V gene, CDR1 is SGHAT and CDR2 is FQNNGV. CDR3 amino acids: CASSLVRTVTYEQYF. CDR3 nucleotide sequence: TGTGCCAGCAGCTTAGTCAGGACAGTGACCTACGAGCAGTACTTC. Together with reference TRBV11-2 and TRBJ2-7, the CDR3 gives the full variable domain: EAGVAQSPRYKIIEKRQSVAFWCNPISGHATLYWYQQILGQGPKLLIQFQNNGVVDDSQLPKDRFSAERLKGVDSTLKIQPAKLEDSAVYLCASSLVRTVTYEQYFGPGTRLTVT.

The CDR3 loop reads CASSLGGDGTEAFF. Here the CDR3 DNA reads TGCGCCAGCAGCTTGGGGGGAGATGGGACTGAAGCTTTCTTT. J is TRBJ1-1 and V is TRBV5-1; no firm D call. This CDR3 has 14 residues. V was clipped by 0 bases and J by 5 bases, with 11 bases between them. Germline CDR1 SGHRS, CDR2 YFSETQ.

This chain joins TRBV6-5 and TRBJ2-7, with 10 bases identical to TRBD1. The J segment lost 2 bases and the V segment lost 6 bases, leaving 7 bases of the junction unmatched. Germline V gives CDR1 MNHEY, CDR2 SVGAGI. The CDR3 sequence is 15 residues long. In nucleotides, the CDR3 is TGTGCCAGCAGCAGAGGGGGACAGGGGACCTACGAGCAGTACTTC. Amino acid sequence: CASSRGGQGTYEQYF.

The J gene is TRBJ1-2, the V gene TRBV28; D is unresolved. This CDR3 has 12 residues. The ends were cut back, 1 base at V and 7 bases at J, with 7 bases in the middle. The germline V gene encodes CDR1 MDHEN and CDR2 SYDVKM. The CDR3 loop reads CASSLSAVGYTF. The CDR3 coding sequence is TGTGCCAGCAGTTTATCCGCGGTTGGCTACACCTTC.

The chain employs TRBV30 and TRBJ1-2; 9 bases line up with TRBD1. Germline V CDR1 and CDR2: GTSNPN, SVGIG (reference sequence). The CDR3 has 18 amino acids. J lost 0 bases, V lost 3 bases, and 14 bases had no gene match. CDR3 in DNA: TGTGCCTGGAGGTGGTTTGGGACAGGGAGAGGATCTAACTATGGCTACACCTTC. It encodes CAWRWFGTGRGSNYGYTF.

The chain carries TRBV6-5 and TRBJ1-6, with TRBD1 matching 8 bases. Germline loops: CDR1 MNHEY, CDR2 SVGAGI. There are 16 residues in the CDR3. V trimming: 2 bases; J trimming: 7 bases; junction bases outside the gene matches: 7. The CDR3 is CASSYPRTGRNSPLHF. The CDR3 bases are TGTGCCAGCAGTTACCCCCGGACAGGGCGGAATTCACCCCTCCACTTT.

This sequence joins TRBV6-6 and TRBJ2-1; D may be TRBD1 (5 bases). The V gene's germline CDR1 is MNHNY and CDR2 SVGAGI (reference sequence). V shed 5 bases and J shed 4 bases, with 9 bases lying between them. This CDR3 contains 13 residues. The CDR3 reads CASSGQLYNEQFF. The CDR3 nucleotides read TGTGCCAGCAGTGGACAACTATACAATGAGCAGTTCTTC.